Shown below are 26 T cell receptor beta chains from a single sample sequenced in a study of T-cell memory formation after mild COVID-19. TCRdb recomputed calls from the 5' RACE reads with MiXCR, one row per CDR3 protein. The table has approximately 300,000 distinct CDR3 sequences, 15% to 20% seen once. Material: PBMCs or a T cell subset sorted from them (not recorded which). Receptors originate from a man in his late teens or twenties who had mild COVID-19 (a few samples of this study predate the infection). Cell type and time point are not known.

This clonotype appeared a few times. The rearrangement joins TRBV20-1 to TRBJ2-3, with D possibly called TRBD1 or TRBD2 (5 bases each). CDR1 is DFQATT and CDR2 is SNEGSKA in the germline V gene (reference sequence). CDR3 length equals 13 residues. The CDR3 spells CSRPGRPTDTQYF. CDR3 DNA sequence: TGCTCCCGACCAGGGAGACCCACAGATACGCAGTATTTT.

This clonotype occurred many times. This sequence joins TRBV6-5 and TRBJ2-7; the D gene is possibly TRBD2 (6 bases). The CDR3 covers 14 residues. The V gene lost 6 bases and the J gene lost 4 bases, with 16 bases spanning the gap. CDR1 and CDR2 from the germline V gene are MNHEY and SVGAGI. CDR3 in DNA: TGTGCCAGCAGGACATACGGGAGTGCGTACGAGCAGTACTTC. Protein product: CASRTYGSAYEQYF.

In DNA form, the CDR3 reads TGTGCCAGCAGTGAACTGGGGGGTACCGGGGAGCTGTTTTTT. Translated: CASSELGGTGELFF. V is TRBV2 and J is TRBJ2-2; D may be TRBD2 (6 bases). Germline V gives CDR1 SNHLY, CDR2 FYNNEI. V shed 2 bases and J shed 5 bases, with 9 bases lying between them. This CDR3 is 14 amino acids long.

The CDR3 sequence is CASSPKDSASTDTQYF. CDR3 DNA sequence: TGCGCCAGCAGCCCGAAGGACAGCGCCTCGACAGATACGCAGTATTTT. The rearrangement links TRBV4-1 to TRBJ2-3, with D tentatively TRBD1 (6 bases). In germline, CDR1 is MGHRA, CDR2 YSYEKL. CDR3 length: 16 residues. With 4 bases removed from V and 3 bases from J, the gap between germline ends came to 17 bases.

CDR3 sequence reads: CSAPSAGGSSDTQYF. The CDR3 DNA reads as TGCAGTGCCCCCAGTGCGGGGGGGAGCTCAGATACGCAGTATTTT. The chain couples TRBV20-1 to TRBJ2-3; 9 bases align to TRBD2. Trimming took 6 bases from V and 4 from J; bases not matched to a gene: 11. The germline V gene has CDR1 DFQATT and CDR2 SNEGSKA (reference sequence). This CDR3 spans 15 amino acids.

This clonotype was observed a few times. The chain uses TRBV27 and TRBJ2-2; D not resolved. Trimming removed 3 bases from V and 1 base from J, with 3 bases in between. This CDR3 comprises 13 residues. Germline V lookup: CDR1 MNHEY, CDR2 SMNVEV (reference sequence). The CDR3 region has the DNA TGTGCCAGCAGTTTTAGGAACACCGGGGAGCTGTTTTTT. It encodes CASSFRNTGELFF.

This clonotype has just a few counts. This chain uses TRBV6-5 with TRBJ1-5, with TRBD1 as a possible D gene (5 bases). Germline lookup yields CDR1 MNHEY and CDR2 SVGAGI. CDR3 length: 17 amino acids. V shed 0 bases and J shed 2 bases, with 14 bases lying between them. The CDR3 loop is CASSYSGPPVGNQPQHF. In DNA, the CDR3 is TGTGCCAGCAGTTACTCGGGGCCACCCGTCGGCAATCAGCCCCAGCATTTT.

This clonotype came up a few times. The CDR3 sequence is CASSLSGTSEQYF. The CDR3 bases are TGTGCCAGCAGCTTGTCCGGGACCTCGGAGCAGTACTTC. The V gene is TRBV11-1, the J gene TRBJ2-7; D possibly matches TRBD1 or TRBD2 (5 bases each). Trimming removed 3 bases at V and 7 bases at J, with 13 bases between. This CDR3 is 13 amino acids long. From germline, CDR1 is SGHAT and CDR2 FQDESV (reference sequence).

This clonotype has only a few counts. The chain carries TRBV5-1 and TRBJ1-3; possibly TRBD1 for D (5 bases). Looked up from germline, CDR1 is SGHRS and CDR2 is YFSETQ. This CDR3 is built from 14 residues. Trimming took off 5 bases at V and 4 bases at J, with 13 bases between the two ends. For the CDR3, the DNA is TGCGCCAGCAGTCTGGACACTGCGGGAAACACCATATATTTT. As protein: CASSLDTAGNTIYF. Full variable domain (missing parts from reference TRBV5-1 and TRBJ1-3): KAGVTQTPRYLIKTRGQQVTLSCSPISGHRSVSWYQQTPGQGLQFLFEYFSETQRNKGNFPGRFSGRQFSNSRSEMNVSTLELGDSALYLCASSLDTAGNTIYFGEGSWLTVV.

This clonotype was detected only a few times. This sequence joins TRBV12-5 and TRBJ2-7, with 10 bases aligning to TRBD1. Germline loops: CDR1 LGHNT, CDR2 FRNRAP. The CDR3 spans 14 residues. J lost 6 bases, V lost 5 bases, and 7 bases had no gene match. The CDR3 spells CASGPGTGVVEQYF. The CDR3 coding sequence is TGTGCTAGTGGTCCCGGGACAGGGGTTGTCGAGCAGTACTTC. The complete variable domain, with remaining parts taken from reference TRBV12-5 and TRBJ2-7, reads DARVTQTPRHKVTEMGQEVTMRCQPILGHNTVFWYRQTMMQGLELLAYFRNRAPLDDSGMPKDRFSAEMPDATLATLKIQPSEPRDSAVYFCASGPGTGVVEQYFGPGTRLTVT.

This clonotype was counted a few times. This sequence joins TRBV12-3 or TRBV12-4 and TRBJ1-3; TRBD1 might be the D (6 bases). Trimming stripped 6 bases from V and 0 bases from J, with 24 bases between. This CDR3 has 19 residues. CDR3 sequence (DNA): TGTGCCAGCAGAGCGGGGGGGGCGCCCAGCTCTAGCTCTGGAAACACCATATATTTT. Translating gives CASRAGGAPSSSSGNTIYF.

V usage is TRBV2 and J usage is TRBJ2-2; TRBD1 might be the D (6 bases). Trimming took off 7 bases at V and 6 bases at J, with 9 bases between the two ends. This CDR3 region has 12 residues. Per the germline V gene, CDR1 is SNHLY and CDR2 is FYNNEI. CDR3 in DNA: TGTGCCAGCAACAGGGTTTCCGGGGAGCTGTTTTTT. It specifies CASNRVSGELFF.

This rearrangement joins TRBV6-5 to TRBJ2-3, with TRBD2 matching over 14 bases. CDR3 length equals 16 residues. With 5 bases clipped from V and 6 bases from J, the junction kept 7 bases outside the gene matches. Germline V gives CDR1 MNHEY, CDR2 SVGAGI. CDR3 amino acids: CASSLTSGGARDTQYF. Here the CDR3 DNA reads TGTGCCAGCAGTCTGACTAGCGGGGGGGCTCGGGATACGCAGTATTTT.

This chain links TRBV6-5 with TRBJ1-1, with TRBD1 matching over 7 bases. This CDR3 has 14 residues. From germline, CDR1 is MNHEY and CDR2 SVGAGI. Trimming at V came to 0 bases and at J to 3 bases, leaving 1 base not matched to a gene. The CDR3 sequence: CASSYSQGDTEAFF. In DNA form, the CDR3 reads TGTGCCAGCAGTTACTCTCAGGGGGACACTGAAGCTTTCTTT.

This clonotype was counted ten times or more. V usage is TRBV2 and J usage is TRBJ2-7; D is unresolved. Trimming left V 3 bases short and J 5 bases short, with 11 bases between. Looked up from germline, CDR1 is SNHLY and CDR2 is FYNNEI. The CDR3 loop spans 13 amino acids. The CDR3 DNA sequence: TGTGCCAGCAGTGAGTTCCCCCGGGACGAGCAGTACGTC. Its translation: CASSEFPRDEQYV.

V gene TRBV24-1 combines with J gene TRBJ2-3; possibly TRBD2 for D (6 bases). Deletions cut 3 bases from V and 2 bases from J, with 11 bases between. Germline V CDR1 and CDR2: KGHDR, SFDVKD. CDR3 length: 15 amino acids. The CDR3 region is CATSDPSVSTDTQYF. DNA for the CDR3: TGTGCCACCAGTGATCCTAGCGTTTCCACAGATACGCAGTATTTT.

This clonotype was detected many times. The genes are TRBV7-9 and TRBJ1-1; 7 nucleotides agree with TRBD1. Germline CDR1 and CDR2: SEHNR and FQNEAQ (reference sequence). CDR3 length equals 16 residues. Germline trimming cut 5 bases from V and 0 bases from J; bases unmatched to any gene: 9. The CDR3 DNA sequence: TGTGCCAGCAGCCCGAGAGGACAGGTTATGAACACTGAAGCTTTCTTT. This gives the protein CASSPRGQVMNTEAFF.

This chain connects TRBV7-9 to TRBJ2-7, with D tentatively TRBD1 (5 bases). Germline CDR1 is SEHNR and CDR2 is FQNEAQ (reference sequence). There are 14 residues in the CDR3. With 1 base removed from V and 4 bases from J, the gap between germline ends came to 11 bases. The CDR3 loop is CASSLGPGRYEQYF. The CDR3, as DNA: TGTGCCAGCAGCTTAGGCCCAGGGCGTTACGAGCAGTACTTC. Looking up the rest from reference TRBV7-9 and TRBJ2-7 gives the full variable domain: DTGVSQNPRHKITKRGQNVTFRCDPISEHNRLYWYRQTLGQGPEFLTYFQNEAQLEKSRLLSDRFSAERPKGSFSTLEIQRTEQGDSAMYLCASSLGPGRYEQYFGPGTRLTVT.

The chain carries TRBV24-1 and TRBJ2-5; no clear D. Trimming removed 9 bases from V and 4 bases from J, with 11 bases in between. The CDR3 spans 12 residues. Germline V CDR1 and CDR2: KGHDR, SFDVKD. In DNA, the CDR3 is TGTGCCACCGGCGATTCGGGAGAGACCCAGTACTTC. It specifies CATGDSGETQYF.

The CDR3 nucleotides read TGTGCAAGTCGCTTAGCGAACCAGAAGACCTACGAGCAGTACGTC. It translates to CASRLANQKTYEQYV. This chain joins TRBV12-2 and TRBJ2-7. TRBV12-2 is tagged as a pseudogene. The CDR3 spans 15 residues.

This clonotype was detected many times. The chain has TRBV7-3 and TRBJ2-1, with D possibly being TRBD1 (6 bases). This CDR3 spans 20 amino acids. With 5 bases removed from V and 0 bases from J, the gap between germline ends came to 26 bases. Per the germline V gene, CDR1 is SGHTA and CDR2 is FQGTGA. The CDR3 sequence: CASSTRRLLPRGNSYNEQFF. In nucleotides, the CDR3 is TGTGCCAGCAGCACCAGACGGTTACTACCCAGGGGAAACTCCTACAATGAGCAGTTCTTC.

The chain has TRBV7-9 and TRBJ2-2, with 7 nucleotides matching TRBD1. With V trimmed by 5 bases and J by 2 bases, 5 bases remained unmatched. The V gene's germline CDR1 is SEHNR and CDR2 FQNEAQ (reference sequence). This CDR3 has 15 residues. CDR3 sequence reads: CASSDRDSNTGELFF. For the CDR3, the DNA is TGTGCCAGCAGCGACCGGGACAGCAACACCGGGGAGCTGTTTTTT. Full variable domain (missing parts from reference TRBV7-9 and TRBJ2-2): DTGVSQNPRHKITKRGQNVTFRCDPISEHNRLYWYRQTLGQGPEFLTYFQNEAQLEKSRLLSDRFSAERPKGSFSTLEIQRTEQGDSAMYLCASSDRDSNTGELFFGEGSRLTVL.

The chain is built from TRBV29-1 and TRBJ2-1; D remains unclear. The CDR3 covers 13 residues. V dropped 7 bases and J dropped 9 bases, with 19 bases sitting between them. Germline loops: CDR1 SQVTM, CDR2 ANQGSEA. CDR3 nucleotides: TGCAGCGGCAGAGGCAGTACTACCTTTGAGCAGTTCTTC. Its translation: CSGRGSTTFEQFF.

This clonotype came up many times. CDR3 nucleotide sequence: TGTGCCAGCAGTTTAGGGACCCACTACGAGCAGTACTTC. This encodes CASSLGTHYEQYF. The chain employs TRBV12-3 or TRBV12-4 and TRBJ2-7; D remains unclear. V shed 1 base and J shed 3 bases, with 7 bases lying between them. This CDR3 is built from 13 residues.

The genes are TRBV11-2 and TRBJ2-5; possible D gene TRBD2, 6 bases. The CDR3 runs to 15 residues. The V end lost 1 base, the J end lost 0 bases, and 9 bases lay between the germline ends. Germline V gene sequence: CDR1 SGHAT, CDR2 FQNNGV. CDR3 loop: CASSLVGLYQETQYF. In DNA, the CDR3 is TGTGCCAGCAGCTTAGTGGGACTGTACCAAGAGACCCAGTACTTC.

The chain joins TRBV27 to TRBJ2-2; no firm D call. The V and J ends lost 3 bases and 9 bases respectively, with 11 bases between them. The CDR3 runs 13 residues. Germline V CDR1 and CDR2: MNHEY, SMNVEV (reference sequence). In DNA form, the CDR3 reads TGTGCCAGCAGTTTCTCCGCTTACAGGGAGCTGTTTTTT. It translates to CASSFSAYRELFF.